Listed below are T cell receptor beta chains from one sample, sequenced in a study of T-cell memory formation after mild COVID-19. From the 5' RACE reads, TCRdb called clonotypes with MiXCR, one entry per CDR3 protein. The sample holds approximately 180,000 distinct CDR3 sequences, 16% seen once. The sample taken for sequencing was PBMCs or a T cell subset sorted from them (not recorded which). These receptors came from an adult woman who had mild COVID-19 (a few samples of this study predate the infection). Cell type and time point are not known. The CDR3 runs from the conserved cysteine through the conserved F or W. D genes are given only for firm matches. Size is omitted from some rows. Given values are once, few, many or a class for expanded clones.

V gene	clone size	D gene	J gene	CDR3 DNA	CDR3 protein
TRBV5-1	.	TRBD2	TRBJ2-5	TGCGCCAGCAGCTTGGAGTGGACTAGCGGACAAGAGACCCAGTACTTC	CASSLEWTSGQETQYF
TRBV18	.	.	TRBJ2-2	TGTGCCAGCTCACCATATACAGGGCCCCTCGACACCGGGGAGCTGTTTTTT	CASSPYTGPLDTGELFF
TRBV7-8	many	.	TRBJ1-1	TGTGCCAGCAGGTCCTCCGGGGCTTTGAACACTGAAGCTTTCTTT	CASRSSGALNTEAFF
TRBV5-1	few	.	TRBJ1-2	TGCGCCAGCAGCCCCGGGACACTCGGCGGCTATGGCTACACCTTC	CASSPGTLGGYGYTF
TRBV12-3/TRBV12-4	few	.	TRBJ2-1	TGTGCCAGCAGTTTAGCAGGGGGGACTCTCTACAATGAGCAGTTCTTC	CASSLAGGTLYNEQFF
TRBV12-3/TRBV12-4	few	.	TRBJ1-1	TGTGCCAGCAGCACTAAACGGGGCACTGAAGCTTTCTTT	CASSTKRGTEAFF
TRBV2	.	.	TRBJ2-1	TGTGCCAGCAGTGAGCTCAGCAAATTACTGTTCTTC	CASSELSKLLFF
TRBV7-6	.	.	TRBJ2-2	TGTGCCAGCAGCTTAGGGGAGTTCCGCACCGGGGAGCTGTTTTTT	CASSLGEFRTGELFF
TRBV6-1	many	TRBD1	TRBJ2-7	TGTGCCAGCAGTACAGGGGGCGGCTACGAGCAGTACTTC	CASSTGGGYEQYF
TRBV27	few	.	TRBJ2-3	TGTGCCAGCAGCTTCAGCGGCCCCACAGATACGCAGTATTTT	CASSFSGPTDTQYF
TRBV14	.	TRBD2	TRBJ2-2	TGTGCCAGCAGCCCGCGTTTGGCGAGCGGGAGCCTCACCGGGGAGCTGTTTTTT	CASSPRLASGSLTGELFF
TRBV12-3/TRBV12-4	few	.	TRBJ2-5	TGTGCCAGCAGTTCCCTCCTCGGGGCCACTCAAGAGACCCAGTACTTC	CASSSLLGATQETQYF
TRBV3-1	few	TRBD2	TRBJ2-1	TGTGCCAGCAGCCAACAGCGGGGGGGCCTCCTCTACAATGAGCAGTTCTTC	CASSQQRGGLLYNEQFF
TRBV5-5	.	.	TRBJ1-5	TGTGCCAGCAGCTTGGCCGGGGAAGGACTCAGCAATCAGCCCCAGCATTTT	CASSLAGEGLSNQPQHF
TRBV9	few	TRBD2	TRBJ2-7	TGTGCCAGCAGCGTAGCCCCGGGGGGGGCCTACGAGCAGTACTTC	CASSVAPGGAYEQYF
TRBV5-1	.	.	TRBJ2-7	TGCGCCAGCAGCTTGGACGGCCAGGTCAGCGAGCAGTACTTC	CASSLDGQVSEQYF
TRBV19	.	.	TRBJ1-2	TGTGCCAGTAGTATAGATGGATACTATGGCTACACCTTC	CASSIDGYYGYTF
TRBV7-9	.	TRBD2	TRBJ2-7	TGTGCCAGCAGCTCCCCTAGCGGAAAAGAACTGACCTACGAGCAGTACTTC	CASSSPSGKELTYEQYF
TRBV5-1	few	.	TRBJ2-2	TGCGCCAGCAGCCGGGGGACCGGGAACACCGGGGAGCTGTTTTTT	CASSRGTGNTGELFF
TRBV7-9	many	.	TRBJ2-3	TGTGCCAGCAGCCCCCCCTTTCGGGAGAGCACAGATACGCAGTATTTT	CASSPPFRESTDTQYF
TRBV30	.	.	TRBJ1-3	TGTGCCTGGAGTAGGGCCGGTGTCTACTCTGGAAACACCATATATTTT	CAWSRAGVYSGNTIYF
TRBV5-1	few	TRBD1	TRBJ1-2	TGCGCCAGCAGCTTCTCAGGGACAGGAAACTATGGCTACACCTTC	CASSFSGTGNYGYTF
TRBV14	few	.	TRBJ1-2	TGTGCCAGCAGCCAAGTCGACACCTTCTATGGCTACACCTTC	CASSQVDTFYGYTF
TRBV7-9	.	.	TRBJ1-1	TGTGCCAGCAGCTTAAATCAGGGTGAAGCTTTCTTT	CASSLNQGEAFF
TRBV4-2	.	.	TRBJ2-7	TGTGCCAGCAGCCAAGGGGGGTCGGAAAGCTACGAGCAGTACTTC	CASSQGGSESYEQYF
TRBV12-3/TRBV12-4	few	TRBD1	TRBJ2-7	TGTGCCAGCAGTTTAACAGGGGGCGACGAGCAGTACTTC	CASSLTGGDEQYF
TRBV30	few	.	TRBJ2-7	TGTGCCTGGAGTCCCGCCATGTTAGGTCACGAGCAGTACTTC	CAWSPAMLGHEQYF
TRBV12-3/TRBV12-4	few	TRBD2	TRBJ2-1	TGTGCCAGCAGCGCCCGGAGGCGGGAGGTCAATGAGCAGTTCTTC	CASSARRREVNEQFF